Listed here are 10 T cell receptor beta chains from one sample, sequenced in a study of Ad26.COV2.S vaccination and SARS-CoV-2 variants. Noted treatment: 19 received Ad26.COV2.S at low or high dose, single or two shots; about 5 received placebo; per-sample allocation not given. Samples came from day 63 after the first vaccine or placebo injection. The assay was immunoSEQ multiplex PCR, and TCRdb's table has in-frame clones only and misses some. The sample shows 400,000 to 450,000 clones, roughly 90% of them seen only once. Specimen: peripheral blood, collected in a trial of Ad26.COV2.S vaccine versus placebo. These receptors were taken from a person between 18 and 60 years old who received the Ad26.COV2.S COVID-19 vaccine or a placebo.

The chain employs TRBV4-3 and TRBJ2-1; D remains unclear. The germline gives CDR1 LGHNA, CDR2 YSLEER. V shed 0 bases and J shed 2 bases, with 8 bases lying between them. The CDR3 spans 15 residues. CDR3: CASSQDKGPYNEQFF. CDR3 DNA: TGCGCCAGCAGCCAAGATAAAGGGCCCTACAATGAGCAGTTCTTC.

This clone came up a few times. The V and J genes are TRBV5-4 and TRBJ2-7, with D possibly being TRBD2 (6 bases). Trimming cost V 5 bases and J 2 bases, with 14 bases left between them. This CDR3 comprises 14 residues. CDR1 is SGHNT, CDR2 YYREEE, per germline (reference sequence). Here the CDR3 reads CASSGGVATYEQYF. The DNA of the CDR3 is TGTGCCAGCAGTGGCGGGGTCGCCACCTACGAGCAGTACTTC.

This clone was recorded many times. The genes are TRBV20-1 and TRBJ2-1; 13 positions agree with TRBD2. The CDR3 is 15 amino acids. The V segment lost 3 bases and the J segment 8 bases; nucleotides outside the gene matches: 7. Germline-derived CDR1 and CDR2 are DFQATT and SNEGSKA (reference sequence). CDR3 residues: CSASVLAGGPDEQFF. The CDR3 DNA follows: TGCAGTGCTAGTGTACTAGCGGGAGGGCCGGATGAGCAGTTCTTC.

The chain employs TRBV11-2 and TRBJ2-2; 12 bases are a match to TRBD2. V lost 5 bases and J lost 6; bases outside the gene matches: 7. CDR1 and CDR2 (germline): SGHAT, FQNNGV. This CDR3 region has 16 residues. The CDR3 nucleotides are TGTGCCAGCAGCCGCCGACTAGCGGGAGTAGCCGGGGAGCTGTTTTTT. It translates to CASSRRLAGVAGELFF.

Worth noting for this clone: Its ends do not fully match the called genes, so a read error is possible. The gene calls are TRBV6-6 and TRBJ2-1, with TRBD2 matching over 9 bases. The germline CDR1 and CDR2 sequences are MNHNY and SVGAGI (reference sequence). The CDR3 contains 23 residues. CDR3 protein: CASSYFVGQFLLNSGSSYNEQFF. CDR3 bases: TGTGCCAGCAGCTACTTCGTTGGACAGTTCCTTCTCAATAGCGGGAGCTCCTACAATGAGCAGTTCTTC.

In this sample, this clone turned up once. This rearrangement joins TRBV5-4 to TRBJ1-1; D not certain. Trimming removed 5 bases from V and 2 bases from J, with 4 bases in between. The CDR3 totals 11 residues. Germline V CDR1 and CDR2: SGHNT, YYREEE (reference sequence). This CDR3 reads CASSVNTEAFF. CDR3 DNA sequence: TGTGCCAGCAGTGTAAACACTGAAGCTTTCTTT.

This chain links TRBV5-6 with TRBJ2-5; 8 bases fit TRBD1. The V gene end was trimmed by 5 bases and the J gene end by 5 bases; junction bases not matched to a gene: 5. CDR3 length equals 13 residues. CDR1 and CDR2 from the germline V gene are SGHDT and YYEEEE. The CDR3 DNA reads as TGTGCCAGCAGTGACAGGGGAATGGAGACCCAGTACTTC. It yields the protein CASSDRGMETQYF. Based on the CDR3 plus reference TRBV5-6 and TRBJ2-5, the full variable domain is DAGVTQSPTHLIKTRGQQVTLRCSPKSGHDTVSWYQQALGQGPQFIFQYYEEEERQRGNFPDRFSGHQFPNYSSELNVNALLLGDSALYLCASSDRGMETQYFGPGTRLLVL.

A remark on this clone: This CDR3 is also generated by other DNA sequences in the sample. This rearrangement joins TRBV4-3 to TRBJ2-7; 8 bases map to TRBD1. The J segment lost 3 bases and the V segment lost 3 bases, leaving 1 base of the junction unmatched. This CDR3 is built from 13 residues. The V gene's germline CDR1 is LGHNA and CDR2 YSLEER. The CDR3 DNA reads TGCGCCAGCAGCCAGGACAGGGACTACGAGCAGTACTTC. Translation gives CASSQDRDYEQYF.

DNA of the CDR3: TGTGCCAGCAGCTCTGGTGGTAGCGGGAGAAACTACGAGCAGTACTTC. Protein product: CASSSGGSGRNYEQYF. The chain is built from TRBV11-2 and TRBJ2-7; 9 positions match TRBD2. V was pared by 4 bases and J by 3 bases, with 10 bases of the junction left unmatched. The CDR3 is made up of 16 amino acids. In germline, CDR1 is SGHAT, CDR2 FQNNGV.

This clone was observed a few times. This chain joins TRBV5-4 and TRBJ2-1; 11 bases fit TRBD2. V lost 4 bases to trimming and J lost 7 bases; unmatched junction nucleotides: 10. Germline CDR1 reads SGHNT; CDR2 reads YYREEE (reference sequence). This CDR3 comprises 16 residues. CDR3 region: CASSAKTSGIRNEQFF. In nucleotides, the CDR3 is TGTGCCAGCAGCGCCAAGACTAGCGGGATCCGAAATGAGCAGTTCTTC. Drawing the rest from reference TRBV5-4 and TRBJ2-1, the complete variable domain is ETGVTQSPTHLIKTRGQQVTLRCSSQSGHNTVSWYQQALGQGPQFIFQYYREEENGRGNFPPRFSGLQFPNYSSELNVNALELDDSALYLCASSAKTSGIRNEQFFGPGTRLTVL.